The rows below give T cell receptor beta chains drawn from one sample of a study of T cell responses to AZD1222 COVID-19 vaccine. Only in-frame clones appear in the TCRdb table, and some are missing; sequencing was by immunoSEQ multiplex PCR. This sample has 130,000 to 150,000 clones, with about 90% found just once. The source material was peripheral blood, sampled on day 0 of AZD1222 vaccination. Receptor source: an adult in good health. Each CDR3 is given with its conserved first and last residue. D genes are given only for firm matches. Clone size is shown for a subset of rows, as once, few, many or a class of expanded clone.

TRBV2,-,-,TRBJ1-2,CASSAGRNYGYTF,TGTGCCAGCAGTGCGGGCAGGAACTATGGCTACACCTTC
TRBV13,-,TRBD1,TRBJ1-6,CASSSGQGRDSPLHF,TGTGCCAGCAGCTCCGGACAGGGGCGGGATTCACCCCTCCACTTT
TRBV28,-,-,TRBJ1-3,CASSLYRTHIIRNTIYF,TGTGCCAGCAGTTTATACCGGACCCACATAATTCGGAACACCATATATTTT
TRBV10-3,once,-,TRBJ2-3,CAIRQGSDTQYF,TGTGCCATCAGACAGGGTTCAGATACGCAGTATTTT
TRBV6-2/TRBV6-3,-,-,TRBJ1-1,CASSYPNPQGSSNTEAFF,TGTGCCAGCAGTTACCCGAACCCGCAGGGAAGTTCGAACACTGAAGCTTTCTTT
TRBV15,-,-,TRBJ1-5,CATSRGERDQPQHF,TGTGCCACCAGCAGAGGCGAACGGGATCAGCCCCAGCATTTT
TRBV10-3,-,TRBD1,TRBJ1-3,CAISRQGAGNTIYF,TGTGCCATCAGTAGACAGGGGGCTGGAAACACCATATATTTT
TRBV7-8,-,TRBD1,TRBJ1-2,CASSSGQGNPYGYTF,TGTGCCAGCAGCTCCGGACAGGGAAATCCCTATGGCTACACCTTC
TRBV18,-,-,TRBJ2-3,CASSPDTDTQYF,TGTGCCAGCTCACCCGACACAGATACGCAGTATTTT
TRBV11-1,few,-,TRBJ2-1,CASSLTQGNEQFF,TGTGCCAGCAGCTTGACCCAGGGGAATGAGCAGTTCTTC
TRBV6-5,-,TRBD1,TRBJ2-7,CASTRPGTGGYEQYF,TGTGCCAGCACCCGACCCGGGACAGGGGGCTACGAGCAGTACTTC
TRBV24-1,-,TRBD1,TRBJ1-5,CATMDRYSNQPQHF,TGTGCCACCATGGACAGGTATAGCAATCAGCCCCAGCATTTT
TRBV9,-,-,TRBJ1-2,CASSVAQNYGYTF,TGTGCCAGCAGCGTAGCTCAGAACTATGGCTACACCTTC
TRBV16,-,-,TRBJ1-5,CASSPPVGGWSNQPQHF,TGTGCCAGCAGCCCTCCGGTTGGGGGGTGGAGCAATCAGCCCCAGCATTTT
TRBV29-1,-,-,TRBJ1-3,CSVEDLGGVSGNTIYF,TGCAGCGTTGAAGATCTCGGGGGGGTTTCTGGAAACACCATATATTTT
TRBV6-1,-,-,TRBJ1-4,CASSEYLVTTNEKLFF,TGTGCCAGCAGTGAATACTTGGTAACCACTAATGAAAAACTGTTTTTT
TRBV24-1,-,-,TRBJ2-5,CATSDGDGPGETQYF,TGTGCCACCAGTGATGGGGACGGACCCGGGGAGACCCAGTACTTC
TRBV7-8,-,-,TRBJ2-7,CASSLRWGIEYEQYF,TGTGCCAGCAGCCTCAGATGGGGGATTGAATACGAGCAGTACTTC
TRBV7-2,-,TRBD1,TRBJ1-5,CASSLHPGQLNQPQHF,TGTGCCAGCAGCCTGCACCCGGGACAGCTAAATCAGCCCCAGCATTTT
TRBV18,-,-,TRBJ2-5,CASSPRVSPETQYF,TGTGCCAGCTCACCACGGGTTAGCCCAGAGACCCAGTACTTC
TRBV24-1,-,-,TRBJ2-7,CATSDPKQGSSEQYF,TGTGCCACCAGTGATCCGAAGCAGGGTTCTAGCGAGCAGTACTTC
TRBV30,-,-,TRBJ1-5,CAWSGPSGISNQPQHF,TGTGCCTGGAGCGGGCCGTCAGGGATTAGCAATCAGCCCCAGCATTTT
TRBV19,-,-,TRBJ2-3,CASSPGYGARGTDTQYF,TGTGCCAGTAGCCCGGGATACGGGGCTCGTGGTACAGATACGCAGTATTTT
TRBV19,-,-,TRBJ2-3,CASSKKDTQYF,TGTGCCAGTAGCAAGAAAGATACGCAGTATTTT
TRBV27,-,-,TRBJ1-5,CASSPDSSYNQPQHF,TGTGCCAGCAGCCCAGACAGTTCCTATAATCAGCCCCAGCATTTT
TRBV28,-,-,TRBJ1-1,CASRGEQEAFF,TGTGCCAGCAGGGGGGAGCAGGAAGCTTTCTTT
TRBV3-1/TRBV3-2,-,-,TRBJ1-1,CASSLDSGNTEAFF,TGTGCCAGCAGCCTGGACAGTGGGAACACTGAAGCTTTCTTT
TRBV5-1,once,-,TRBJ1-5,CASSLSGYSNQPQHF,TGCGCCAGCAGCTTATCCGGGTATAGCAATCAGCCCCAGCATTTT
TRBV6-5,-,-,TRBJ1-1,CASTPSGSGEAFF,TGTGCCAGCACCCCATCAGGGTCCGGTGAAGCTTTCTTT
TRBV4-2,-,-,TRBJ1-1,CASSQARENTEAFF,TGTGCCAGCAGCCAAGCTCGGGAAAACACTGAAGCTTTCTTT
TRBV28,-,TRBD1,TRBJ1-2,CASSPTRDRGPYGYTF,TGTGCCAGCAGCCCCACCCGGGACAGGGGACCTTATGGCTACACCTTC
TRBV7-8,-,TRBD1,TRBJ1-1,CASSLAGDRATRSGRTEAFF,TGTGCCAGCAGCTTAGCGGGGGACAGGGCAACCCGGTCAGGAAGGACTGAAGCTTTCTTT
TRBV5-4,-,TRBD1,TRBJ1-4,CASSPHTGTGVEKLFF,TGTGCCAGCAGCCCCCATACCGGGACAGGGGTCGAAAAACTGTTTTTT
TRBV7-9,-,-,TRBJ2-1,CASSFADGSYNEQFF,TGTGCCAGCAGCTTTGCGGACGGATCCTACAATGAGCAGTTCTTC
TRBV27,once,-,TRBJ1-2,CASRGTRPSYGYTF,TGTGCCAGCAGAGGAACCAGGCCTAGCTATGGCTACACCTTC
TRBV6-2/TRBV6-3,-,TRBD2,TRBJ2-1,CASSLGLAGGPSYNEQFF,TGTGCCAGCAGCCTCGGACTAGCGGGGGGGCCATCCTACAATGAGCAGTTCTTC
TRBV6-5,-,TRBD1,TRBJ1-3,CASSASTGSGNTIYF,TGTGCCAGCAGCGCCTCGACAGGGTCTGGAAACACCATATATTTT
TRBV19,-,-,TRBJ2-1,CASSISGSYNEQFF,TGTGCCAGTAGTATTAGTGGCTCCTACAATGAGCAGTTCTTC
TRBV10-2,-,-,TRBJ1-1,CASSESKGNTEAFF,TGCGCCAGCAGTGAGTCGAAAGGGAACACTGAAGCTTTCTTT
TRBV19,-,-,TRBJ2-5,CASSAQRRAAQYF,TGTGCCAGTAGTGCTCAGAGGCGGGCGGCCCAGTACTTC
TRBV5-4,-,-,TRBJ1-2,CASSLDPGAQGVGGYTF,TGTGCCAGCAGCTTGGACCCAGGGGCCCAAGGAGTCGGTGGCTACACCTTC
TRBV4-2,-,-,TRBJ1-2,CASSQDPAYLYGYTF,TGTGCCAGCAGCCAAGATCCGGCCTATCTCTATGGCTACACCTTC
TRBV2,-,-,TRBJ1-1,CASSELRQFEAFF,TGTGCCAGCAGTGAACTTCGGCAGTTTGAAGCTTTCTTT
TRBV7-9,-,-,TRBJ1-4,CASSGGDMGLRNNEKLFF,TGTGCCAGCAGCGGCGGGGACATGGGCCTCAGGAATAATGAAAAACTGTTTTTT
TRBV5-1,-,TRBD2,TRBJ2-5,CASSFRIAGGLRETQYF,TGCGCCAGCAGCTTCAGGATAGCGGGGGGGCTAAGGGAGACCCAGTACTTC
TRBV11-2,once,-,TRBJ1-2,CASSLGTLYGYTF,TGTGCCAGCAGCTTAGGGACACTCTATGGCTACACCTTC
TRBV6-4,-,TRBD2,TRBJ2-1,CASSDSAGLTSGGPYNEQFF,TGTGCCAGCAGTGACTCGGCAGGGCTAACTAGCGGGGGGCCCTACAATGAGCAGTTCTTC
TRBV9,-,-,TRBJ2-7,CASSVAGRPYEQYF,TGTGCCAGCAGCGTAGCAGGGCGCCCCTACGAGCAGTACTTC
TRBV11-2,-,-,TRBJ2-1,CASSLGFRLRSNEQFF,TGTGCCAGCAGCTTAGGTTTCCGACTGAGATCCAATGAGCAGTTCTTC
TRBV2,-,-,TRBJ2-2,CASSDSGELFF,TGTGCCAGCAGTGATTCAGGGGAGCTGTTTTTT
TRBV6-5,-,TRBD1,TRBJ2-7,CASRGQGIYEQYF,TGTGCCAGCCGGGGACAGGGGATTTACGAGCAGTACTTC
TRBV3-1/TRBV3-2,-,TRBD1,TRBJ1-2,CASSASGGGYTF,TGTGCCAGCAGCGCCTCAGGGGGCGGCTACACCTTC
TRBV10-3,-,-,TRBJ1-2,CAISEGRGYTF,TGTGCCATCAGTGAGGGGCGCGGCTACACCTTC
TRBV11-3,-,-,TRBJ2-1,CASSLGRRGRNEQFF,TGTGCCAGCAGCTTAGGCCGCAGGGGAAGGAATGAGCAGTTCTTC
TRBV19,-,TRBD1,TRBJ2-3,CASSIFWDRGRDTQYF,TGTGCCAGTAGTATATTCTGGGACAGGGGGCGAGATACGCAGTATTTT
TRBV15,-,-,TRBJ2-5,CATSRLVPKTQYF,TGTGCCACCAGCAGACTCGTCCCCAAGACCCAGTACTTC
TRBV6-6,-,-,TRBJ2-7,CASSSGTLAYEQYF,TGTGCCAGCAGTTCCGGGACCCTGGCCTACGAGCAGTACTTC